These 29 T cell receptor beta chains were sequenced from one sample in a study of T cells in Graves' hyperthyroidism and ophthalmopathy. Amplified TCR beta CDR3 regions came from RNA transcripts. The primer set for the first-round RT-PCR of the TCR CDR3 was HTBI. TCRdb fed the multiplex PCR reads into MiXCR, producing one record per CDR3 protein. Found here are a few hundred thousand distinct CDR3 sequences, 13% to 15% of them singletons; the top ten hold under 25%. Sequencing input: blood. Receptors originate from a woman aged 60 to 75 with Graves' ophthalmopathy.

This clonotype was observed many times. The chain couples TRBV7-9 to TRBJ2-5, with D possibly TRBD2 on 6 matching bases. Trimming removed 1 base at V and 7 bases at J, with 16 bases between. Germline CDR1 is SEHNR and CDR2 is FQNEAQ (reference sequence). This CDR3 comprises 15 residues. CDR3 nucleotide sequence: TGTGCCAGCAGCTTAGTCCCAAACCTGGGGGGGACCCAGTACTTC. Its protein is CASSLVPNLGGTQYF.

In this sample, this clonotype turned up many times. The chain combines TRBV2 with TRBJ2-1, with D unclear. The CDR3 consists of 10 residues. Germline V CDR1 and CDR2: SNHLY, FYNNEI. V lost 5 bases, J lost 10 bases, and 6 bases lay in between. CDR3 nucleotide sequence: TGTGCCAGCAGTCGGGTCGAGCAGTTCTTC. It specifies CASSRVEQFF.

This clonotype was observed at least ten times. The chain couples TRBV10-2 to TRBJ2-7; D ambiguous. Germline V lookup: CDR1 WSHSY, CDR2 SAAADI. Trimming cost V 6 bases and J 3 bases, with 15 bases left between them. The CDR3 has 14 residues. CDR3 coding DNA: TGCGCCAGCAGCTTGGATCCTTCGAGCTACGAGCAGTACTTC. This codes for CASSLDPSSYEQYF.

The chain uses TRBV30 and TRBJ1-5, with unresolved D. Per the germline V gene, CDR1 is GTSNPN and CDR2 is SVGIG (reference sequence). V was pared by 1 base and J by 0 bases, with 16 bases between. The CDR3 is 17 residues long. DNA for the CDR3: TGTGCCTGGAGTGCCTACAGCCAAACGATTAGCAATCAGCCCCAGCATTTT. Its translation is CAWSAYSQTISNQPQHF.

Of note for this clonotype: A much larger clone lies a single base off, so this may be a read error. The J gene is TRBJ2-5, the V gene TRBV5-8, with 9 nucleotides matching TRBD1. Germline V CDR1 and CDR2: SGHTS, YDEGEE. The CDR3 is made up of 15 amino acids. This CDR3 is CVSSRGWTGEETQYF. For the CDR3, the DNA is TGTGTCAGCAGCCGTGGGTGGACAGGGGAAGAGACCCAGTACTTC.

This clonotype was seen at least ten times. The gene calls are TRBV20-1 and TRBJ2-1, with TRBD2 identical over 7 bases. The junction had 6 bases not matched to a gene; V was cut back by 6 bases and J by 1 base. CDR1 is DFQATT and CDR2 is SNEGSKA in the germline V gene (reference sequence). This CDR3 spans 14 amino acids. The CDR3: CSADLADSYNEQFF. Written as DNA, the CDR3 is TGCAGTGCAGATCTAGCGGATTCCTACAATGAGCAGTTCTTC.

This clonotype was counted between two and nine times. The chain couples TRBV27 to TRBJ2-1; D gene unclear. This CDR3 has 13 residues. Germline CDR1 reads MNHEY; CDR2 reads SMNVEV (reference sequence). The V end was cut by 2 bases, the J end by 10 bases, with 12 bases between. As DNA, the CDR3 is TGTGCCAGCAGTTTAAGTGGCCCGGGCGAGCAGTTCTTC. Its protein is CASSLSGPGEQFF.

The table lists this clonotype with many counts. The J gene is TRBJ2-1, the V gene TRBV7-9, with D possibly TRBD2 on 5 matching bases. The CDR3 consists of 12 residues. The germline CDR1 and CDR2 sequences are SEHNR and FQNEAQ (reference sequence). The V end was cut by 6 bases, the J end by 8 bases, with 11 bases between. Here the CDR3 reads CASSSPGDEQFF. CDR3 DNA: TGTGCCAGCAGTTCCCCCGGGGATGAGCAGTTCTTC.

The gene calls are TRBV27 and TRBJ1-4; unclear D gene. From germline, CDR1 is MNHEY and CDR2 SMNVEV (reference sequence). The CDR3 extends over 15 amino acids. V was shortened by 2 bases and J by 2 bases, with 9 bases between the two germline ends. As DNA, the CDR3 is TGTGCCAGCAGTTTAAGGCGCCTCACTAATGAAAAACTGTTTTTT. This encodes CASSLRRLTNEKLFF.

In this sample, this clonotype turned up a few times. V gene TRBV19 combines with J gene TRBJ2-1; D is unclear. The ends were cut back, 1 base at V and 0 bases at J, with 7 bases in the middle. Per germline, CDR1 LNHDA and CDR2 SQIVND (reference sequence). The CDR3 totals 15 residues. DNA for the CDR3: TGTGCCAGTAGTATAGCGGGTCTCTCCTACAATGAGCAGTTCTTC. This translates into CASSIAGLSYNEQFF.

The chain joins TRBV11-2 to TRBJ2-2; possible D gene TRBD2, 6 bases. Germline V gene data show CDR1 as SGHAT and CDR2 as FQNNGV. Trimming removed 3 bases at V and 5 bases at J, with 10 bases between. This CDR3 spans 14 amino acids. Here the CDR3 DNA reads TGTGCCAGCAGCTTGGAGGGGAAGACCGGGGAGCTGTTTTTT. As protein: CASSLEGKTGELFF. Variable domain in full (rest from reference TRBV11-2 and TRBJ2-2): EAGVAQSPRYKIIEKRQSVAFWCNPISGHATLYWYQQILGQGPKLLIQFQNNGVVDDSQLPKDRFSAERLKGVDSTLKIQPAKLEDSAVYLCASSLEGKTGELFFGEGSRLTVL.

In its sample, this clonotype was seen many times. The rearrangement uses TRBV3-1 and TRBJ1-5; D gene ambiguous. The V gene's germline CDR1 is LGHDT and CDR2 YNNKEL (reference sequence). The CDR3 spans 15 residues. V shed 2 bases and J shed 4 bases, with 12 bases lying between them. CDR3 sequence reads: CASSQSGRKNQPQHF. The CDR3, as DNA: TGTGCCAGCAGCCAAAGTGGTCGGAAAAATCAGCCCCAGCATTTT. Full variable domain (missing parts from reference TRBV3-1 and TRBJ1-5): DTAVSQTPKYLVTQMGNDKSIKCEQNLGHDTMYWYKQDSKKFLKIMFSYNNKELIINETVPNRFSPKSPDKAHLNLHINSLELGDSAVYFCASSQSGRKNQPQHFGDGTRLSIL.

This clonotype was counted at least ten times. The V call is TRBV5-1, the J call TRBJ2-3; 13 positions match TRBD2. V shed 5 bases, J shed 5 bases, and the junction held 5 bases outside the gene matches. The CDR3 loop spans 15 amino acids. Germline CDR1 SGHRS, CDR2 YFSETQ. CDR3 nucleotide sequence: TGCGCCAGCAGTCAAGGACTAGCGGGAGTAGATACGCAGTATTTT. Protein product: CASSQGLAGVDTQYF.

This clonotype was picked up a small number of times. V usage is TRBV7-9 and J usage is TRBJ2-7; D is possibly TRBD2 (6 bases). Germline V lookup: CDR1 SEHNR, CDR2 FQNEAQ (reference sequence). V was cut by 5 bases and J by 0 bases, with 11 bases left in between. CDR3 length equals 14 residues. The CDR3 nucleotides read TGTGCCAGCAGCGCGGCGGGAAACTCCTACGAGCAGTACTTC. It encodes CASSAAGNSYEQYF.

This clonotype was seen a handful of times. The rearrangement uses TRBV13 and TRBJ1-2, with a weak D call TRBD1 (6 bases). Per germline, CDR1 PRHDT and CDR2 FYEKMQ (reference sequence). CDR3 length: 15 amino acids. Trimming stripped 0 bases from V and 0 bases from J, with 8 bases between. The CDR3 DNA reads TGTGCCAGCAGCTTAGGGGACAGAACTAACTATGGCTACACCTTC. It is translated as CASSLGDRTNYGYTF.

This clonotype has a count of ten or more. This chain links TRBV28 with TRBJ2-7, with TRBD1 matching 8 bases. The CDR3 is 18 residues long. The germline CDR1 and CDR2 sequences are MDHEN and SYDVKM. Unmatched junction bases numbered 15, after V lost 3 bases and J lost 2 bases. In DNA, the CDR3 is TGTGCCAGCAGTTTGCCGGGACAGGCGTCCCGAAACCCCTACGAGCAGTACTTC. It specifies CASSLPGQASRNPYEQYF.

This clonotype was seen repeatedly, ten times or more. V usage is TRBV2 and J usage is TRBJ2-7; 7 bases agree with TRBD2. CDR3 length: 14 residues. Germline V lookup: CDR1 SNHLY, CDR2 FYNNEI. V was pared by 3 bases and J by 7 bases, with 9 bases of the junction left unmatched. Written as DNA, the CDR3 is TGTGCCAGCAGTGAGCGGGGGACCGGAGGGGAGCAGTACTTC. Encoded protein: CASSERGTGGEQYF.

This clonotype was seen only a few times. The chain uses TRBV6-5 and TRBJ1-5; D may be TRBD1 (5 bases). The germline gives CDR1 MNHEY, CDR2 SVGAGI. The CDR3 runs to 13 residues. V lost 4 bases and J lost 7, with 11 bases in between. As DNA, the CDR3 is TGTGCCAGCAGTTTCCGGGACCCACAGCCCCAGCATTTT. Translated: CASSFRDPQPQHF.

The J gene is TRBJ2-3, the V gene TRBV28; TRBD1 might be the D (6 bases). The V gene lost 5 bases and the J gene lost 1 base, with 16 bases spanning the gap. The V gene's germline CDR1 is MDHEN and CDR2 SYDVKM. CDR3 length: 16 amino acids. CDR3 loop: CASSPGKQGRTDTQYF. Written as DNA, the CDR3 is TGTGCCAGCAGTCCAGGAAAACAGGGTCGCACAGATACGCAGTATTTT.

This clonotype was detected many times. This chain links TRBV28 with TRBJ2-1; D might be TRBD2 (6 bases). The germline V gene encodes CDR1 MDHEN and CDR2 SYDVKM. V was pared by 5 bases and J by 0 bases, with 14 bases between. The CDR3 consists of 16 residues. In DNA form, the CDR3 reads TGTGCCAGCAGTGGCCGGGACTTCCTCTCCTACAATGAGCAGTTCTTC. Translated, it gives CASSGRDFLSYNEQFF.

This clonotype occurred many times. V gene TRBV29-1 combines with J gene TRBJ2-2; no clear D. Deletions cut 3 bases from V and 0 bases from J, with 5 bases between. The CDR3 is made up of 13 amino acids. Germline CDR1 and CDR2: SQVTM and ANQGSEA. CDR3 loop: CSVDGSNTGELFF. In nucleotides, the CDR3 is TGCAGCGTTGACGGCTCGAACACCGGGGAGCTGTTTTTT.

This clonotype was recorded many times. J is TRBJ2-1 and V is TRBV2; D is uncertain. This CDR3 has 13 residues. CDR1 and CDR2 (germline): SNHLY, FYNNEI. With 4 bases removed from V and 4 bases from J, the gap between germline ends came to 8 bases. Here the CDR3 reads CASSARYYNEQFF. The DNA of the CDR3 is TGTGCCAGCAGTGCGCGCTATTACAATGAGCAGTTCTTC.

This rearrangement joins TRBV5-1 to TRBJ2-3; D tentatively fits TRBD1 or TRBD2 (5 bases each). Germline CDR1 SGHRS, CDR2 YFSETQ. Trimming cost V 2 bases and J 1 base, with 11 bases left between them. The CDR3 spans 15 residues. The CDR3 DNA sequence: TGCGCCAGCAGCTTTTCGGGACGCCGCACAGATACGCAGTATTTT. Protein sequence: CASSFSGRRTDTQYF.

J is TRBJ2-1 and V is TRBV11-3, with D tentatively TRBD1 (5 bases). Trimming removed 6 bases from V and 6 bases from J, with 15 bases in between. CDR3 length equals 14 residues. The germline gives CDR1 SGHNT, CDR2 YENEEA. CDR3 region: CASSPGHEANEQFF. CDR3 coding DNA: TGTGCCAGCAGTCCCGGACATGAAGCCAATGAGCAGTTCTTC.

This clonotype came up many times. This sequence joins TRBV27 and TRBJ1-4, with D possibly matching TRBD1 (6 bases). V gave up 3 bases and J gave up 7 bases, with 18 bases separating them. Germline assignment: CDR1 MNHEY and CDR2 SMNVEV (reference sequence). The CDR3 is made up of 16 amino acids. CDR3 nucleotide sequence: TGTGCCAGCAGTTTCCGCAGGGGTGGTGGAGGTGAAAAACTGTTTTTT. Its translation: CASSFRRGGGGEKLFF.

This clonotype was counted a few times. This sequence joins TRBV24-1 and TRBJ2-1, with 9 bases aligning to TRBD2. Trimming took 9 bases from V and 5 from J; bases not matched to a gene: 7. Germline V CDR1 and CDR2: KGHDR, SFDVKD. This CDR3 spans 14 amino acids. The CDR3 protein is CATARTSVDNEQFF. CDR3 DNA sequence: TGTGCCACCGCCCGGACTAGCGTGGACAATGAGCAGTTCTTC.

Only a few counts were recorded for this clonotype. The genes are TRBV5-4 and TRBJ2-7; D is possibly TRBD1 (6 bases). Germline-derived CDR1 and CDR2 are SGHNT and YYREEE (reference sequence). V dropped 0 bases and J dropped 9 bases, with 13 bases sitting between them. The CDR3 sequence is 13 residues long. CDR3 coding DNA: TGTGCCAGCAGCTTGGTCGGGACAACAGGGCAGTACTTC. Protein: CASSLVGTTGQYF.

The chain employs TRBV12-3 or TRBV12-4 and TRBJ1-1, with TRBD1 identical over 10 bases. V was pared by 6 bases and J by 5 bases, with 9 bases of the junction left unmatched. This CDR3 is 15 amino acids long. CDR3: CASRPDRGQGTEAFF. The CDR3 DNA reads as TGTGCCAGCAGACCTGACAGGGGGCAGGGGACTGAAGCTTTCTTT.

In its sample, this clonotype was seen many times. The rearrangement joins TRBV11-2 to TRBJ2-3; possibly TRBD1 for D (5 bases). The CDR3 covers 13 residues. The germline V gene encodes CDR1 SGHAT and CDR2 FQNNGV. Trimming cost V 0 bases and J 8 bases, with 9 bases left between them. For the CDR3, the DNA is TGTGCCAGCAGCTTAGAATCAAGGGGTACGCAGTATTTT. Protein: CASSLESRGTQYF. The full variable domain, rest sourced from reference TRBV11-2 and TRBJ2-3, is EAGVAQSPRYKIIEKRQSVAFWCNPISGHATLYWYQQILGQGPKLLIQFQNNGVVDDSQLPKDRFSAERLKGVDSTLKIQPAKLEDSAVYLCASSLESRGTQYFGPGTRLTVL.